This is a list of T cell receptor beta chains from one sample in a study of T-cell reconstitution after alpha-beta-depleted transplantation in children. TCRdb processed the PCR reads anew with MiXCR; each CDR3 protein has one entry. The data hold approximately 230,000 distinct CDR3 sequences, with roughly a quarter observed a single time. The starting material was PBMCs, mostly from graft donor cells, obtained 360 days after TCRalphabeta/CD19-depleted stem cell transplant. Receptor source: a female patient aged 2-10 years who had a stem cell transplant for congenital amegakaryocytic thrombocytopenia, so the T cells may come from the graft donor. CDR3s include the opening cysteine and the closing phenylalanine or tryptophan. Fields, in order: D gene, J gene, clone size, V gene, CDR3 protein, CDR3 DNA. The D gene is left open where the match is weak. Not every row has a clone size; where given, it reads once, few, many or a size class.

- TRBJ2-1 many TRBV20-1 CSARARGPTYNEQFF TGCAGTGCTAGAGCCCGGGGACCAACCTACAATGAGCAGTTCTTC
- TRBJ2-7 few TRBV30 CAWSRAHPSYEQYF TGTGCCTGGAGTCGAGCTCACCCCTCCTACGAGCAGTACTTC
- TRBJ1-5 few TRBV12-3/TRBV12-4 CASGKSQPQHF TGTGCCAGCGGCAAATCGCAGCCCCAGCATTTT
TRBD2 TRBJ2-2 - TRBV2 CASTGLAPGELFF TGTGCCAGCACTGGACTAGCCCCCGGGGAGCTGTTTTTT
- TRBJ2-2 few TRBV5-1 CASSLERQATGELFF TGCGCCAGCAGCTTGGAGCGTCAGGCGACCGGGGAGCTGTTTTTT
- TRBJ1-1 - TRBV20-1 CSARASESRGYTEAFF TGCAGTGCTAGAGCATCTGAGTCCCGCGGGTACACTGAAGCTTTCTTT
TRBD2 TRBJ2-5 - TRBV20-1 CSAWTSGGETQYF TGCAGTGCTTGGACTAGCGGGGGAGAGACCCAGTACTTC
- TRBJ2-2 - TRBV11-3 CASSLGHKTGELFF TGTGCCAGCAGCTTAGGTCACAAAACCGGGGAGCTGTTTTTT
TRBD2 TRBJ2-3 - TRBV18 CASSPRLAGGTDTQYF TGTGCCAGCTCACCACGACTAGCGGGGGGCACAGATACGCAGTATTTT
- TRBJ1-1 - TRBV4-3 CASSQDRVQGRWSTEAFF TGCGCCAGCAGCCAAGATAGGGTGCAGGGTAGGTGGAGCACTGAAGCTTTCTTT
TRBD2 TRBJ2-1 - TRBV4-1 CASSQGRARTYNEQFF TGCGCCAGCAGCCAGGGGAGGGCGAGGACCTACAATGAGCAGTTCTTC
- TRBJ1-1 - TRBV7-9 CASSPRGLGTEAFF TGTGCCAGCAGTCCGCGGGGGCTCGGCACTGAAGCTTTCTTT
TRBD1 TRBJ1-2 - TRBV6-1 CASSRTGGAGYTF TGTGCCAGCAGCAGGACAGGGGGCGCAGGCTACACCTTC
TRBD1 TRBJ1-5 few TRBV28 CASSFIGQGAYSNQPQHF TGTGCCAGCAGTTTCATAGGACAGGGAGCGTATAGCAATCAGCCCCAGCATTTT
- TRBJ2-7 few TRBV20-1 CSARHAPGPNRDEQYF TGCAGTGCTAGACATGCGCCGGGACCCAATAGGGACGAGCAGTACTTC
TRBD2 TRBJ2-3 few TRBV6-5 CASSYSDGRADTQYF TGTGCCAGCAGTTACTCTGACGGGAGGGCAGATACGCAGTATTTT
- TRBJ2-7 few TRBV14 CASRTGLAVNYEQYF TGTGCCAGCAGAACGGGTTTGGCAGTCAACTACGAGCAGTACTTC
- TRBJ2-2 few TRBV29-1 CSVVDGELFF TGCAGCGTTGTCGACGGGGAGCTGTTTTTT
- TRBJ1-5 - TRBV27 CASSLQVNQPQHF TGTGCCAGCAGTTTGCAGGTCAATCAGCCCCAGCATTTT
- TRBJ2-7 few TRBV15 CATSRGPGEQYF TGTGCCACCAGCAGAGGACCTGGCGAGCAGTACTTC
TRBD2 TRBJ2-7 - TRBV20-1 CSAMGLAGVHEQYF TGCAGTGCTATGGGACTAGCGGGAGTCCACGAGCAGTACTTC
TRBD2 TRBJ2-3 few TRBV20-1 CSARLSGRPDTQYF TGCAGTGCTAGGCTCAGCGGGAGGCCAGATACGCAGTATTTT
- TRBJ2-7 many TRBV12-3/TRBV12-4 CASSLDRYEQYF TGTGCCAGCAGCCTGGACCGATACGAGCAGTACTTC
TRBD2 TRBJ2-2 few TRBV20-1 CSAIGRAGELFF TGCAGTGCTATCGGGAGGGCGGGGGAGCTGTTTTTT
- TRBJ2-1 few TRBV6-1 CATYSWIGAYNEQFF TGTGCCACCTACTCGTGGATCGGCGCCTACAATGAGCAGTTCTTC
- TRBJ1-2 - TRBV12-3/TRBV12-4 CASSLTGLTNGYTF TGTGCCAGCAGTTTAACGGGGTTAACTAATGGCTACACCTTC
- TRBJ2-7 - TRBV29-1 CSVEGGAGTSYEQYF TGCAGCGTTGAAGGGGGGGCAGGGACCTCCTACGAGCAGTACTTC
- TRBJ2-1 - TRBV19 CASSPQTSSYNEQFF TGTGCCAGTAGTCCCCAGACTAGCTCCTACAATGAGCAGTTCTTC
- TRBJ2-7 - TRBV7-9 CASSPDSLYEQYF TGTGCCAGCAGCCCGGACAGCCTCTACGAGCAGTACTTC
- TRBJ2-3 - TRBV6-5 CASSWLGIADDTDTQYF TGTGCCAGCAGTTGGTTGGGAATAGCGGATGACACAGATACGCAGTATTTT
TRBD1 TRBJ1-2 - TRBV6-1 CASTDRGLSGYTF TGTGCCAGCACAGACAGGGGGCTTTCTGGCTACACCTTC
- TRBJ1-2 few TRBV20-1 CSASPRGRRNYGYTF TGCAGTGCTAGTCCCCGGGGCCGAAGAAACTATGGCTACACCTTC
- TRBJ2-2 few TRBV12-3/TRBV12-4 CASRLIGVTNTGELFF TGTGCCAGCAGATTAATAGGGGTGACGAACACCGGGGAGCTGTTTTTT
TRBD1 TRBJ2-1 many TRBV5-5 CASSSRTGSSYNEQFF TGTGCCAGCAGCTCGCGGACAGGGAGCTCCTACAATGAGCAGTTCTTC
- TRBJ2-1 few TRBV20-1 CSARRHYNEQFF TGCAGTGCCAGGCGACACTACAATGAGCAGTTCTTC
- TRBJ2-7 - TRBV20-1 CSGAGTSHYEQYF TGCAGTGGGGCGGGGACATCCCACTACGAGCAGTACTTC
- TRBJ1-4 - TRBV4-2 CASSQEAGSNEKLFF TGTGCCAGCAGCCAAGAGGCAGGGTCTAATGAAAAACTGTTTTTT
TRBD2 TRBJ2-3 few TRBV12-3/TRBV12-4 CASTRGGRTDTQYF TGTGCCAGCACCCGGGGGGGGCGCACAGATACGCAGTATTTT
TRBD1 TRBJ2-4 - TRBV6-2/TRBV6-3 CASSYGQGAIQYF TGTGCCAGCAGTTACGGACAGGGGGCCATTCAGTACTTC
TRBD1 TRBJ1-1 - TRBV5-1 CASSQPSGQGGTEAFF TGCGCCAGCAGTCAACCGTCGGGACAGGGAGGGACTGAAGCTTTCTTT
- TRBJ1-3 - TRBV6-2/TRBV6-3 CASSYSTQSSGNTIYF TGTGCCAGCAGTTACTCGACACAGAGCTCTGGAAACACCATATATTTT
- TRBJ2-4 - TRBV7-8 CASSPGSFPNIQYF TGTGCCAGCAGCCCGGGCAGCTTCCCAAACATTCAGTACTTC
TRBD2 TRBJ2-3 once TRBV28 CASSSLREGLSDTQYF TGTGCCAGCAGTTCATTGCGGGAGGGCCTTTCAGATACGCAGTATTTT
TRBD1 TRBJ1-6 many TRBV6-5 CASKYPGQGASGNSPLHF TGTGCCAGCAAATACCCTGGACAGGGGGCCAGTGGGAATTCACCCCTCCACTTT
TRBD1 TRBJ2-5 few TRBV5-6 CASSAFPGGPGTQYF TGTGCCAGCAGCGCTTTTCCAGGGGGCCCCGGTACCCAGTACTTC
- TRBJ1-2 few TRBV6-1 CASSERMDGYYGYTF TGTGCCAGCAGTGAACGGATGGACGGATACTATGGCTACACCTTC
- TRBJ2-3 - TRBV20-1 CSANRAGRDTQYF TGCAGTGCTAACCGGGCCGGCAGGGATACGCAGTATTTT
- TRBJ2-1 - TRBV28 CASTSGSSHYNEQFF TGTGCCAGTACTAGTGGGAGCTCCCACTACAATGAGCAGTTCTTC
- TRBJ2-5 many TRBV12-3/TRBV12-4 CASRSTAYQETQYF TGTGCCAGCAGGTCGACAGCGTACCAAGAGACCCAGTACTTC